This T cell receptor beta chain was documented in a study of cytomegalovirus exposure and HLA in healthy donors. V dropped 0 bases and J dropped 0 bases, with 14 bases sitting between them. Germline-derived CDR1 and CDR2 are LNHDA and SQIVND (reference sequence). The CDR3 sequence is 17 residues long. Primers: 60 Vbeta forward and 13 Jbeta reverse. Generated by immunoSEQ multiplex PCR, the TCRdb table keeps only in-frame clones and is missing some. The sample consists of about 130,000 clones, about 73% of them appearing once. Notes on the study in general: About 87% or about 30% of the time was how often most TCR beta V segments were productive, according to an earlier analysis. The study carried out a later analysis of TCR beta sequences. It associated under 20,000 of them with specific HLA alleles at a false discovery rate of 0.05.

This clone was observed a few times. The target antigen is unknown. This sequence joins TRBV19 and TRBJ1-1; D is possibly TRBD1 (5 bases). The TCR comes from a woman aged 40 to 50 in good health and CMV-seropositive. The source material was PBMCs. CDR3 region: CASSIDQGLGVNTEAFF. For the CDR3, the DNA is TGTGCCAGTAGTATAGATCAGGGCCTAGGAGTGAACACTGAAGCTTTCTTT.